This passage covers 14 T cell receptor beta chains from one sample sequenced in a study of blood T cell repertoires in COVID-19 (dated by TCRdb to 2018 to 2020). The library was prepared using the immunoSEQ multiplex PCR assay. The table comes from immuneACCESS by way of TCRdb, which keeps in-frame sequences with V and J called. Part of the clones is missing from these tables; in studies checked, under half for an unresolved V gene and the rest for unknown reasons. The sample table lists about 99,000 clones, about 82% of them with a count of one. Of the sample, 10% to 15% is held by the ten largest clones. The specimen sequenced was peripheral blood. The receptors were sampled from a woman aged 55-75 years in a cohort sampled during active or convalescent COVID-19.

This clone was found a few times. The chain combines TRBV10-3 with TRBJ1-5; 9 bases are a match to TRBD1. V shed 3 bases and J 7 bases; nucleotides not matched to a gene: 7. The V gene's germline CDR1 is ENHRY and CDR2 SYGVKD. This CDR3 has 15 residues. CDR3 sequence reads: CAISDSQGARQPQHF. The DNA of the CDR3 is TGTGCCATCAGTGATTCACAGGGGGCAAGACAGCCCCAGCATTTT.

The DNA for the CDR3 is TGTGCCAGCAGCTTGGCCTCTAGCGGGAGGCCCCGAGAGACCCAGTACTTC. Protein product: CASSLASSGRPRETQYF. The chain joins TRBV5-4 to TRBJ2-5, with 11 bases fitting TRBD2. Germline loops: CDR1 SGHNT, CDR2 YYREEE (reference sequence). J was trimmed by 4 bases and V by 0 bases; bases with no gene match: 8. The CDR3 spans 17 residues.

The CDR3 DNA follows: TGTGCCAGCAGTTACCTACCGACAGGGCCTGGATCCCCCCGATATAATTCACCCCTCCACTTT. Amino acid sequence: CASSYLPTGPGSPRYNSPLHF. The chain couples TRBV27 to TRBJ1-6, with 7 bases fitting TRBD1. J lost 4 bases, V lost 4 bases, and 22 bases had no gene match. Germline CDR1 is MNHEY and CDR2 is SMNVEV (reference sequence). The CDR3 contains 21 residues.

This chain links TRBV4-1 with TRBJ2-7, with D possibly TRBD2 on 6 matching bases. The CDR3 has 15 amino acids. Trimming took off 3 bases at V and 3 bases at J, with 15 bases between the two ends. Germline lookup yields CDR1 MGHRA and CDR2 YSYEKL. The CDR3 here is CASSQPGTGIYEQYF. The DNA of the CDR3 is TGCGCCAGCAGCCAGCCCGGGACTGGAATCTACGAGCAGTACTTC.

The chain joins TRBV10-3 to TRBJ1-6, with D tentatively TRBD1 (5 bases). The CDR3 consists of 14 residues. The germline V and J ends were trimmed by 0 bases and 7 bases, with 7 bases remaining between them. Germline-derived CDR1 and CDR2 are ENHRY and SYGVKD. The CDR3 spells CAISESGGNSPLHF. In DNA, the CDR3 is TGTGCCATCAGTGAGTCGGGGGGAAATTCACCCCTCCACTTT.

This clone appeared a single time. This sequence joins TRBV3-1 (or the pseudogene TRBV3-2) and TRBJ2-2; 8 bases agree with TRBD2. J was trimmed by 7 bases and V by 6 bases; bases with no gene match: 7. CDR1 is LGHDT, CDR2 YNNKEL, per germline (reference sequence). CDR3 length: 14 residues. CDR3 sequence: CASSWTSSGGELFF. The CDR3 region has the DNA TGTGCCAGCAGTTGGACTAGCTCCGGCGGGGAGCTGTTTTTT.

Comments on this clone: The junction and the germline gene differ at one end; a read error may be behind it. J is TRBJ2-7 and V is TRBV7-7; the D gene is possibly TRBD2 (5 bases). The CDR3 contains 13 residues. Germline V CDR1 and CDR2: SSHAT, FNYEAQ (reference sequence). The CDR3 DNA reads TGTGCTAGCAGCTTTAATGAGGGAACCGAGCAGTACTTC. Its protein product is CASSFNEGTEQYF. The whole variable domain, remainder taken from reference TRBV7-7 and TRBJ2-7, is GAGVSQSPRYKVTKRGQDVTLRCDPISSHATLYWYQQALGQGPEFLTYFNYEAQPDKSGLPSDRFSAERPEGSISTLTIQRTEQRDSAMYRCASSFNEGTEQYFGPGTRLTVT.

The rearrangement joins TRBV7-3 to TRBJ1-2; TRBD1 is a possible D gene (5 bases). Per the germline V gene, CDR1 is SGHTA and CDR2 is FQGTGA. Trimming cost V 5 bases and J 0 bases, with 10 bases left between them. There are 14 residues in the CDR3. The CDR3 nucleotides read TGTGCCAGCAGCCCGGGGGATACTAACTATGGCTACACCTTC. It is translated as CASSPGDTNYGYTF.

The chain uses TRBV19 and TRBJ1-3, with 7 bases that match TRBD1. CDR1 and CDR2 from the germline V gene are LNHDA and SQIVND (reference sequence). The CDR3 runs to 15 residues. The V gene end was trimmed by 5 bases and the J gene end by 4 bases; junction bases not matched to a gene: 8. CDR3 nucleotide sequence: TGTGCCAGTAGTCTTGACAGGGCCTACGGAAACACCATATATTTT. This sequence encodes CASSLDRAYGNTIYF.

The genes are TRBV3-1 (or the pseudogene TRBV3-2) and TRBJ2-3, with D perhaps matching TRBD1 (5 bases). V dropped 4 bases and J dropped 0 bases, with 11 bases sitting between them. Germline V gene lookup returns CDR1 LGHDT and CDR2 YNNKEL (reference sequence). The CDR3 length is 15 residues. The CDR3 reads CASSLQGASTDTQYF. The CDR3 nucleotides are TGTGCCAGCAGCCTGCAGGGTGCTAGCACAGATACGCAGTATTTT.

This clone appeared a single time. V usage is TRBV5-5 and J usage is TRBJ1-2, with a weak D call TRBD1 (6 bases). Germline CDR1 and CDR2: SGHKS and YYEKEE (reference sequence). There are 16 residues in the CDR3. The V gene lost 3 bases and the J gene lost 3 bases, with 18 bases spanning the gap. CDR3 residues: CASSSPTGGIDYGYTF. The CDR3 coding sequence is TGTGCCAGCAGCTCCCCGACAGGAGGAATCGACTATGGCTACACCTTC.

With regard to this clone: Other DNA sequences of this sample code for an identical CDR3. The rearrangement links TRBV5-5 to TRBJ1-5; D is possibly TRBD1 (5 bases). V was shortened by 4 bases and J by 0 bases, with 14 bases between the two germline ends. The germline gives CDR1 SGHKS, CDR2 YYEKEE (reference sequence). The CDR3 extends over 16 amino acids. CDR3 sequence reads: CASSPLGGDSNQPQHF. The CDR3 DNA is TGTGCCAGCAGCCCCCTTGGAGGGGATAGCAATCAGCCCCAGCATTTT.

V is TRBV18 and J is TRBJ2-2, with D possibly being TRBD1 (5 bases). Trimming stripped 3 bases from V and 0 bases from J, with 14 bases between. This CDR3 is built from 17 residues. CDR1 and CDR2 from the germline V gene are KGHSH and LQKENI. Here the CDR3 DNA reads TGTGCCAGCTCACCTCGGTTGACAGCCGCGAACACCGGGGAGCTGTTTTTT. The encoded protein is CASSPRLTAANTGELFF.

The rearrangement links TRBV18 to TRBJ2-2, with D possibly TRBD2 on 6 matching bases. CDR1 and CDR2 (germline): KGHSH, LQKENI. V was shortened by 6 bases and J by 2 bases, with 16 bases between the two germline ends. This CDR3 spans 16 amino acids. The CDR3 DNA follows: TGTGCCAGCTCCCGCCGCGGGACGGATAACACCGGGGAGCTGTTTTTT. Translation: CASSRRGTDNTGELFF.